This passage covers 19 T cell receptor beta chains from one sample sequenced in a study of T cell repertoires in cytomegalovirus infection. TCRdb used MiXCR to reprocess the reads, holding one entry per CDR3 protein. The data show a few hundred thousand distinct CDR3 sequences, about 39% seen once. These receptors' targets are unknown. The sample here was cultured PBMCs, taken from culture after CMV antigen stimulation. These receptors were taken from a human donor in good health (CMV status not recorded). Some clones in this sample may be carry-over from other donors' samples.

This chain connects TRBV6-2 or TRBV6-3 to TRBJ2-2; D gene ambiguous. CDR3 length: 13 residues. Trimming removed 0 bases at V and 7 bases at J, with 6 bases between. The germline V gene has CDR1 MNHEY and CDR2 SVGEGT. This chain's CDR3 is CASSYSLIGELFF. The CDR3 DNA is TGTGCCAGCAGTTACTCGTTGATCGGGGAGCTGTTTTTT.

The genes are TRBV29-1 and TRBJ2-7; D unclear. This CDR3 is built from 13 residues. Trimming shortened V by 3 bases and J by 6 bases, and 15 bases separated the two germline ends. From germline, CDR1 is SQVTM and CDR2 ANQGSEA. The CDR3 DNA is TGCAGCGTTGATTGGGGTCCTGCCGGCGAGCAGTACTTC. Translated: CSVDWGPAGEQYF.

The sample holds a few counts of this clonotype. V usage is TRBV7-2 and J usage is TRBJ1-2; D not resolved. The germline gives CDR1 SGHTA, CDR2 FQGNSA. The length of the CDR3 is 14 residues. V was cut by 4 bases and J by 8 bases, with 17 bases left in between. CDR3 DNA: TGTGCCAGCAGCTCCGGTCTTTCCTCCGGGGGCTACACCTTC. It yields the protein CASSSGLSSGGYTF.

CDR3 DNA: TGTGCCAGCAGCTTTGCACAGGGAGGCTACGAGCAGTACTTC. Protein sequence: CASSFAQGGYEQYF. The chain combines TRBV7-6 with TRBJ2-7; perhaps D is TRBD1 or TRBD2 (6 bases each). Germline V CDR1 and CDR2: SGHVS, FNYEAQ. Deletions cut 3 bases from V and 3 bases from J, with 12 bases between. This CDR3 contains 14 residues.

This clonotype has a handful of counts. The chain is built from TRBV7-2 and TRBJ2-1, with 7 positions matching TRBD2. The CDR3 extends over 14 amino acids. J lost 6 bases, V lost 9 bases, and 11 bases had no gene match. Germline assignment: CDR1 SGHTA and CDR2 FQGNSA. CDR3 bases: TGTGCCAGTAAGAGTGGGGGGGGACGCAATGAGCAGTTCTTC. Translation: CASKSGGGRNEQFF.

This clonotype has more than one count but fewer than ten. This chain joins TRBV12-3 or TRBV12-4 and TRBJ1-2; no clear D. The length of the CDR3 is 16 residues. Trimming pared 6 bases from V and 2 bases from J, leaving 19 bases between. CDR3 bases: TGTGCCAGCAGCCGGGCCGTCGGGCCGCCGAACTATGGCTACACCTTC. This gives the protein CASSRAVGPPNYGYTF.

This chain links TRBV4-1 with TRBJ1-1; D is unresolved. CDR3 size: 14 residues. Deletions cut 0 bases from V and 3 bases from J, with 8 bases between. Germline V lookup: CDR1 MGHRA, CDR2 YSYEKL. In DNA form, the CDR3 reads TGCGCCAGCAGCCAAGAGACACACTACACTGAAGCTTTCTTT. Translation: CASSQETHYTEAFF.

CDR3 residues: CASSRPSGGTYEQYF. CDR3 sequence (DNA): TGTGCCAGCAGCCGCCCTAGCGGGGGGACCTACGAGCAGTACTTC. The chain recombines TRBV4-2 with TRBJ2-7, with 11 nucleotides matching TRBD2. This CDR3 is built from 15 residues. The V gene's germline CDR1 is LGHNA and CDR2 YNFKEQ. The trim removed 4 bases at V and 2 bases at J, leaving 4 bases unmatched.

The genes are TRBV12-3 or TRBV12-4 and TRBJ2-7; maybe TRBD2 (6 bases). This CDR3 comprises 14 residues. V was pared by 5 bases and J by 1 base, with 12 bases between. CDR3 protein: CASSKLSGSYEQYF. CDR3 sequence (DNA): TGTGCCAGCAGTAAACTTAGCGGTTCCTACGAGCAGTACTTC.

This rearrangement joins TRBV4-1 to TRBJ2-7, with 10 positions matching TRBD2. Germline trimming cut 4 bases from V and 2 bases from J; bases unmatched to any gene: 5. CDR3 length: 15 amino acids. Germline-derived CDR1 and CDR2 are MGHRA and YSYEKL. CDR3 in DNA: TGCGCCAGCAGCCGACATACTAGCGGGACCTACGAGCAGTACTTC. It translates to CASSRHTSGTYEQYF.

Only a few counts were recorded for this clonotype. This chain joins TRBV25-1 and TRBJ2-1; 7 nucleotides align to TRBD2. After removal of 6 bases from V and 4 bases from J, the junction contained 9 bases not matched to a gene. The CDR3 covers 15 residues. Germline V gene data show CDR1 as MGHDK and CDR2 as SYGVNS. The CDR3: CASRSSGGGYNEQFF. CDR3 bases: TGTGCCAGCAGATCTTCGGGGGGAGGGTACAATGAGCAGTTCTTC.

The chain has TRBV5-5 and TRBJ1-6, with D possibly being TRBD1 (6 bases). Germline V gene lookup returns CDR1 SGHKS and CDR2 YYEKEE (reference sequence). V lost 0 bases, J lost 5 bases, and 9 bases lay in between. This CDR3 contains 15 residues. The CDR3 loop reads CASSLATGNNSPLHF. CDR3 DNA sequence: TGTGCCAGCAGCTTGGCCACAGGGAATAATTCACCCCTCCACTTT.

J is TRBJ1-1 and V is TRBV5-1, with no clear D. Germline CDR1 and CDR2: SGHRS and YFSETQ. Trimming left V 0 bases short and J 8 bases short, with 11 bases between. The CDR3 covers 13 residues. CDR3 coding DNA: TGCGCCAGCAGCTTGGCCGGCGCAGCCGAAGCTTTCTTT. It encodes CASSLAGAAEAFF.

The V gene is TRBV19, the J gene TRBJ2-1; TRBD2 matches 9 bases. This CDR3 has 17 residues. Germline trimming cut 0 bases from V and 3 bases from J; bases unmatched to any gene: 6. Germline V gene sequence: CDR1 LNHDA, CDR2 SQIVND (reference sequence). In DNA, the CDR3 is TGTGCCAGTAGTATAGACCCGGGACTAGCCTTCTACAATGAGCAGTTCTTC. Translated: CASSIDPGLAFYNEQFF.

This chain's CDR3 is CASSLRQGGTQYF. Here the CDR3 DNA reads TGTGCCAGCAGCTTACGCCAGGGAGGGACCCAGTACTTC. The rearrangement joins TRBV7-2 to TRBJ2-5; the D gene is possibly TRBD2 (6 bases). This CDR3 comprises 13 residues. Trimming left V 2 bases short and J 7 bases short, with 11 bases between. Germline CDR1 SGHTA, CDR2 FQGNSA.

V is TRBV24-1 and J is TRBJ2-3; D not resolved. The CDR3 covers 13 residues. The V gene's germline CDR1 is KGHDR and CDR2 SFDVKD. V lost 1 base and J 5 bases, leaving 6 bases between the germline ends. The CDR3 loop is CATSDFGEDTQYF. CDR3 sequence (DNA): TGTGCCACCAGTGATTTTGGGGAAGATACGCAGTATTTT.

This clonotype was observed a few times. V gene TRBV6-2 or TRBV6-3 combines with J gene TRBJ2-5; 10 bases line up with TRBD2. This CDR3 region has 17 residues. After removal of 5 bases from V and 1 base from J, the junction contained 10 bases not matched to a gene. Germline CDR1 and CDR2: MNHEY and SVGEGT. The CDR3, as DNA: TGTGCCAGCAGTCGAATACTACTAGCGGGAACCCAAGAGACCCAGTACTTC. Translating it yields CASSRILLAGTQETQYF.

This clonotype was recorded a few times. V is TRBV7-9 and J is TRBJ2-1; TRBD2 agrees at 12 bases. Trimming removed 4 bases from V and 10 bases from J; junction bases left unmatched: 8. This CDR3 has 15 amino acids. CDR1 and CDR2 from the germline V gene are SEHNR and FQNEAQ (reference sequence). The CDR3 DNA reads TGTGCCAGCAGCTCGACTAGCGGGAGCCTCCGGGAGCAGTTCTTC. Amino acid sequence: CASSSTSGSLREQFF.

The rearrangement uses TRBV28 and TRBJ2-3; 7 bases are a match to TRBD1. V lost 4 bases and J lost 2; bases outside the gene matches: 6. The CDR3 consists of 15 residues. Germline CDR1 reads MDHEN; CDR2 reads SYDVKM. The CDR3 region has the DNA TGTGCCAGCAGTTCCCGGGACAGAAACACAGATACGCAGTATTTT. This gives the protein CASSSRDRNTDTQYF.